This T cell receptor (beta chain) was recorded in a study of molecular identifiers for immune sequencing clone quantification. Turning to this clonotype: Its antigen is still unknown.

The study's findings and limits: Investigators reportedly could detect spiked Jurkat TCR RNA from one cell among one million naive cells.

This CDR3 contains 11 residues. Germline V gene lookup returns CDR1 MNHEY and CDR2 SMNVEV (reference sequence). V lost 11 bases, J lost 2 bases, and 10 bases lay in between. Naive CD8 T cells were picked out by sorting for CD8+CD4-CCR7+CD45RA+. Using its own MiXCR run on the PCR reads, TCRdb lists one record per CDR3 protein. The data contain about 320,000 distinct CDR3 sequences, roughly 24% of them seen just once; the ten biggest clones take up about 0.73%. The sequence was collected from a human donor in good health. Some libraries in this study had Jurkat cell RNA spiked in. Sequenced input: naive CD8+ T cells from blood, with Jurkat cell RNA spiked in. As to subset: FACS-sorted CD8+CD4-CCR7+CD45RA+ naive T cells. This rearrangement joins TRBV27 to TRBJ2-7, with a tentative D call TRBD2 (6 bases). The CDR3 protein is CAAGSTYEQYF. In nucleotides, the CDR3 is TGTGCCGCGGGGAGTACCTACGAGCAGTACTTC.